This TCR beta chain came from a study of technical replicates of blood from a handful of donors. About this clone itself: Within the sample, other DNA sequences also encode this same CDR3.

The protocol was immunoSEQ multiplex PCR, while the TCRdb copy is restricted to in-frame clones and leaves out a portion. The sample records about 80,000 clones, 98% being singletons. Trimming shortened V by 2 bases and J by 2 bases, and 8 bases separated the two germline ends. Germline loops: CDR1 SGHNT, CDR2 YYREEE (reference sequence). This CDR3 is built from 14 residues. The sequence was obtained from a human donor in good health. The chain is built from TRBV5-4 and TRBJ1-3, with a tentative D call TRBD1 (5 bases). Source material: T cells isolated from PBMCs. The DNA for the CDR3 is TGTGCCAGCAGCTTAGGAGGGGCTGGAAACACCATATATTTT. Translating gives CASSLGGAGNTIYF.